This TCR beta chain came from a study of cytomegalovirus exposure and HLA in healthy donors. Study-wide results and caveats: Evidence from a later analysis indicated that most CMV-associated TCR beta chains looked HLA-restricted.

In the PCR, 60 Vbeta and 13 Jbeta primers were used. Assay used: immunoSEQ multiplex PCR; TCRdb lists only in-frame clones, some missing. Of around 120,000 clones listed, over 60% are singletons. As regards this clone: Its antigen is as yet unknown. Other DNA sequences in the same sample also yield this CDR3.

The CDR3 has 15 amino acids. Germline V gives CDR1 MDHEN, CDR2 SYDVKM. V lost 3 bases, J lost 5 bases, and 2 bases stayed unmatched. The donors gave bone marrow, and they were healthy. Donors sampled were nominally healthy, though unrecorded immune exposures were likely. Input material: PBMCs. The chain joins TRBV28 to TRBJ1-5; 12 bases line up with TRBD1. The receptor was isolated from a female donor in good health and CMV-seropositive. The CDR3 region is CASSLGQGAYQPQHF. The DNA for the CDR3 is TGTGCCAGCAGTTTGGGACAGGGGGCTTATCAGCCCCAGCATTTT. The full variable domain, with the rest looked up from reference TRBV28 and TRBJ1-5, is DVKVTQSSRYLVKRTGEKVFLECVQDMDHENMFWYRQDPGLGLRLIYFSYDVKMKEKGDIPEGYSVSREKKERFSLILESASTNQTSMYLCASSLGQGAYQPQHFGDGTRLSIL.